This TCR beta chain is from a study of blood T cell repertoires in COVID-19 (dated by TCRdb to the early 2020s). Context from the whole study: Collaborator samples came from the United States, Italy and Spain and covered acute and convalescent phases of COVID-19. Nearly every sample came with metadata listing a de-identified subject ID, COVID-19 status, age in years and sex. HLA class I and class II types, where available, came from metadata supplied by the sample provider rather than from assay-based typing. The dataset comprised deeply sampled blood TCRbeta repertoires from subjects exposed to, actively infected with, or recovered from COVID-19. The samples were drawn from two sources: the first 160 participants of the ongoing ImmuneRACE study, and fewer than 1,500 subjects contributed by 6 global collaborators. The material from the prospective study consisted of cDNA or gDNA derived from T cells, B-cell-depleted T cells, or PBMCs. The repertoires were made available in a free public database intended to serve as a resource for research on the immune response to SARS-CoV-2.

From the cysteine through the phenylalanine, the CDR3 covers 17 amino acids. Only the CDR3 part of the read is kept: 51 bases, read in frame from the first base. The germline V gene sets CDR1 to MGHDK and CDR2 to SYGVNS. Trimming removed 2 bases from V and 8 bases from J; the gene matches leave 14 bases unexplained. Participants in the prospective study were aged 18 to 89 years, lived in 20 to 30 United States geographic areas, and enrolled through a virtual design. In the prospective study, participants were assigned to cohorts based on the clinical history participants reported in a screening survey and a study questionnaire. Each participant in the prospective study had whole blood, serum and a nasopharyngeal or oropharyngeal swab collected by mobile phlebotomists. Participants in the prospective study had the option to provide additional blood draws and questionnaires over a roughly 2-month period. Before DNA extraction, blood samples from the prospective study were shipped at room temperature or frozen.

On this clone: The antigen it recognizes is unknown. One base away there is no much larger clone; base qualities are not given.

TCRbeta CDR3 regions were amplified from genomic DNA by means of the immunoSEQ Assay, a bias-controlled multiplex PCR. Processing in the source paper ran as follows. Within the assay, amplification of reference gene primers was used to estimate how many nucleated cells each sample contained. Sequence reads were collapsed and filtered to measure the absolute abundance of every unique TCRbeta CDR3 rearrangement. For each sample, productive Simpson clonality was calculated as the square root of Simpson's diversity index across productive rearrangements. The table was pulled from immuneACCESS by TCRdb, which kept in-frame rearrangements only. Such tables lose some clones; where checked, under half of the loss comes from unresolved V genes, and the rest has no known cause. V, J and clone size are taken as reported in that table, and D and trimming were inferred from the DNA itself. The sample data list 300,000 or so clones, and 65% to 90% of these were observed just once. The ten largest clones capture around 4.2% of the sample.

Overall study results and their limits: The quantity of clinical and demographic metadata differed by source and by participant and was supplied without curation.

Here the chain combines TRBV25-1 and TRBJ2-1; 8 bases in the middle match TRBD2. The specimen sequenced was PBMCs or T cells enriched from blood (not recorded which). This TCR came from a woman aged 40 to 50 with acute COVID-19. The base sequence is TGTGCCAGCAGTGAAGGTGTGTTGGGACTAGTAGTCGATGAGCAGTTCTTC. Its coded protein is CASSEGVLGLVVDEQFF.